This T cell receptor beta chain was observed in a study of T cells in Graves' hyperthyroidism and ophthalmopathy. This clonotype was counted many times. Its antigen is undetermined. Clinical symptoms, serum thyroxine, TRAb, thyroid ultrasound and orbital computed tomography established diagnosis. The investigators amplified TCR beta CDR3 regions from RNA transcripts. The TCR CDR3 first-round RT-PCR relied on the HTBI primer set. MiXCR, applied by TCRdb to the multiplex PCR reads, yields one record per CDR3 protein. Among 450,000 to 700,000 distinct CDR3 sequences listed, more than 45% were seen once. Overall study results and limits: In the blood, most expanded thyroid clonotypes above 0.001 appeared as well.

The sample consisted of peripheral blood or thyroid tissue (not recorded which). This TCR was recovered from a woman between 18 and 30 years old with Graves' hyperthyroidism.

CDR3 amino acids: CASSQDTVQPQHF. CDR3 sequence (DNA): TGTGCCAGCAGCCAAGATACAGTTCAGCCCCAGCATTTT. The chain joins TRBV4-2 to TRBJ1-5; D unresolved. There are 13 residues in the CDR3. Trimming took 0 bases from V and 6 from J, leaving 6 bases between them. Germline-derived CDR1 and CDR2 are LGHNA and YNFKEQ.